This entry describes one T cell receptor beta chain. Its antigen is unknown. These data are taken from a study of PD-L1 blockade in urothelial cancer. Study background: Patients' atezolizumab regimen, 1,200 mg intravenously every 3 weeks, began in the mid-2010s. Men with urothelial cancer arising in the bladder made up about 85% of the roughly 30 patients. General observations from the study: When measured at 3 weeks, tumor-associated blood clones expanded more in durable-benefit patients.

V lost 0 bases to trimming and J lost 4 bases; unmatched junction nucleotides: 2. This CDR3 is 15 amino acids long. Germline CDR1 SGDLS, CDR2 YYNGEE. The table came from immunoSEQ multiplex PCR; TCRdb's copy has only in-frame clones and leaves some out. The sample has some 110,000 clones, roughly 91% seen once. Time point reported: peripheral blood 6 weeks after treatment start. The clonotype comes from a man between 60 and 75 years old with urothelial cancer. The rearrangement uses TRBV9 and TRBJ2-1; TRBD1 matches at 9 bases. Sequenced here: PBMCs, sampled around atezolizumab (anti-PD-L1) treatment. The CDR3 region is CASSVEDRGYNEQFF. In DNA form, the CDR3 reads TGTGCCAGCAGCGTAGAGGACAGGGGATACAATGAGCAGTTCTTC.